The sequence of this T cell receptor beta chain was determined in a study of blood T cells in healthy people across ages. Broader study findings: Per-million-T-cell TCR beta diversity fell roughly linearly with age.

Combining a sample-barcoded 5' primer with a J-beta primer mix, a second PCR ran for roughly 7 to 12 cycles. MiXCR was run by TCRdb on the 5' RACE reads, yielding one entry per CDR3 protein. The sample carries hundreds of thousands of distinct CDR3 sequences, 40% to 50% recorded once. About this clonotype: Its antigen is not known.

V was clipped by 5 bases and J by 6 bases, with 9 bases between them. The CDR3 consists of 12 residues. Germline V gene data show CDR1 as SGHNT and CDR2 as YENEEA. The rearrangement links TRBV11-3 to TRBJ2-3; D call uncertain. Sequenced: blood. The TCR comes from a man between 60 and 75 years old in good health. The CDR3 DNA is TGTGCCAGCAGCCCCTTCTCGGATACGCAGTATTTT. As protein: CASSPFSDTQYF.